The T cell receptor (beta chain) under discussion was sequenced for a study of CD8 T cells in ankylosing spondylitis (dated by TCRdb to the late 2010s). As for the study more broadly: The study set out to find disease-linked TCR variants by profiling T cell receptor beta repertoires in ankylosing spondylitis patients and healthy donors. The full study cohort was made up of 25 ankylosing spondylitis patients and about a hundred healthy donors. Peripheral blood was sampled, and synovial fluid was also collected from ankylosing spondylitis patients.

TCRdb records Illumina HiSeq 2500 as the sequencer. Quantitative 5'-RACE with molecular barcodes was the method used to prepare the TCR beta libraries. The authors processed their data as follows. To identify disease-linked TCR variants, a new computational method was used, one built on a probabilistic model of VDJ rearrangement. TCRdb reprocessed the public reads (quality trimming at Q25 with fastp, clone calling with MiXCR) and kept in-frame beta chains. Merged by CDR3 protein, the rows form single entries marked with the most common genes and DNA. The authors' filters were not applied to this entry. This sample is represented by about 130,000 distinct CDR3 sequences; approximately 9.9% of them were singletons. In total, the top ten clones hold approximately 3.6% of the sample. Sequences DFQATT (CDR1) and SNEGSKA (CDR2) are obtained from the germline V gene (reference sequence). The germline V and J ends show losses of 3 bases and 5 bases respectively, and no gene match explains 9 bases of the junction. The CDR3, cysteine through phenylalanine, is 15 amino acids long. Only the CDR3 DNA stays, 45 bases, in frame from base 1.

Many counts were recorded for this clonotype. This receptor's antigen is unknown. No base quality values were provided; no much bigger clone lies one nucleotide off. Overall results and qualifications from the work: The disease-linked clones showed a CD8+ phenotype and occurred at relatively low frequencies in peripheral blood. Some TCR beta motif variants had previously been reported in synovial fluid and blood of reactive arthritis patients, which suggested common disease-initiation mechanisms. A TCR beta motif of 7 or 8 highly homologous amino acid variants appeared characteristic of blood from ankylosing spondylitis patients. Significant enrichment of the disease-linked clones was reported in matched synovial fluid samples from ankylosing spondylitis patients.

The chain links TRBV20-1 with TRBJ1-5; TRBD1 agrees with 8 junctional bases. Sequencing was performed on blood, either unsorted or a sorted T cell fraction (not recorded which). The sequence came from a male donor with ankylosing spondylitis or in good health (not recorded which). In nucleotide form, the sequence is TGCAGTGCTAGGTGGACAGGGAGGTCTGATCAGCCCCAGCATTTT. Its protein reads: CSARWTGRSDQPQHF.